A selection of T cell receptor beta chains follows, all from one sample in a study of blood T cell repertoires in COVID-19. Profiling relied on immunoSEQ multiplex PCR, and the TCRdb table lists in-frame clones only, not all of them. The table shows about 160,000 clones, with 75% to 85% occurring only once. Sequenced sample: peripheral blood. Receptor source: a woman aged 55 to 70 with COVID-19, enrolled during active disease. Both conserved end residues are part of each CDR3. Fields, in order: J gene, CDR3 length, D gene, V gene, clone size, CDR3 protein, CDR3 DNA. The D gene is left open where the match is weak. Size values are once, few and many counts, or a class for expanded clones, and some rows have none.

j_call: TRBJ2-1
cdr3_length: 15
d_call: .
v_call: TRBV3-1/TRBV3-2
clone_size: .
cdr3_aa: CASSLYGTPPNEQFF
cdr3_nt: TGTGCCAGCAGCCTCTACGGGACTCCCCCCAATGAGCAGTTCTTC

j_call: TRBJ1-1
cdr3_length: 14
d_call: TRBD1
v_call: TRBV6-5
clone_size: .
cdr3_aa: CASSREGRGTEAFF
cdr3_nt: TGTGCCAGCAGTCGAGAGGGCAGGGGGACTGAAGCTTTCTTT

j_call: TRBJ2-2
cdr3_length: 18
d_call: TRBD1
v_call: TRBV27
clone_size: .
cdr3_aa: CASSLWTGRPPNTGELFF
cdr3_nt: TGTGCCAGCAGTTTATGGACAGGGAGACCCCCGAACACCGGGGAGCTGTTTTTT

j_call: TRBJ2-7
cdr3_length: 15
d_call: TRBD2
v_call: TRBV6-5
clone_size: .
cdr3_aa: CASRPTSGLTHEQYF
cdr3_nt: TGTGCCAGCAGGCCTACTAGCGGGTTGACTCACGAGCAGTACTTC

j_call: TRBJ1-1
cdr3_length: 14
d_call: .
v_call: TRBV28
clone_size: .
cdr3_aa: CASSFQGWNTEAFF
cdr3_nt: TGTGCCAGCAGTTTTCAGGGGTGGAACACTGAAGCTTTCTTT

j_call: TRBJ1-2
cdr3_length: 15
d_call: .
v_call: TRBV7-8
clone_size: .
cdr3_aa: CASSLSETGNYGYTF
cdr3_nt: TGTGCCAGCAGCTTGTCGGAGACAGGAAACTATGGCTACACCTTC

j_call: TRBJ2-3
cdr3_length: 10
d_call: .
v_call: TRBV7-8
clone_size: .
cdr3_aa: CATSPDTQYF
cdr3_nt: TGTGCCACTTCCCCAGATACGCAGTATTTT

j_call: TRBJ1-1
cdr3_length: 16
d_call: TRBD1
v_call: TRBV19
clone_size: .
cdr3_aa: CASTTGQAAGNTEAFF
cdr3_nt: TGTGCCAGTACCACGGGACAGGCGGCGGGAAACACTGAAGCTTTCTTT

j_call: TRBJ2-5
cdr3_length: 13
d_call: TRBD1
v_call: TRBV29-1
clone_size: once
cdr3_aa: CSVVGGRGETQYF
cdr3_nt: TGCAGCGTTGTAGGCGGCAGGGGGGAGACCCAGTACTTC

j_call: TRBJ1-2
cdr3_length: 13
d_call: TRBD1
v_call: TRBV12-3/TRBV12-4
clone_size: few
cdr3_aa: CASSRTGLYGYTF
cdr3_nt: TGTGCCAGCAGTAGGACAGGCCTCTATGGCTACACCTTC

j_call: TRBJ1-1
cdr3_length: 15
d_call: .
v_call: TRBV18
clone_size: .
cdr3_aa: CASSPLGRSDTEAFF
cdr3_nt: TGTGCCAGCTCACCTCTTGGCAGGTCAGACACTGAAGCTTTCTTT

j_call: TRBJ1-2
cdr3_length: 15
d_call: TRBD1
v_call: TRBV29-1
clone_size: few
cdr3_aa: CSVEGGQGRNYGYTF
cdr3_nt: TGCAGCGTTGAAGGCGGACAGGGACGGAACTATGGCTACACCTTC

j_call: TRBJ2-3
cdr3_length: 14
d_call: .
v_call: TRBV11-2
clone_size: .
cdr3_aa: CASSLVGRTDTQYF
cdr3_nt: TGTGCCAGCAGCTTAGTTGGGCGAACAGATACGCAGTATTTT

j_call: TRBJ2-7
cdr3_length: 12
d_call: .
v_call: TRBV5-3
clone_size: .
cdr3_aa: CARSFLSNEQYF
cdr3_nt: TGTGCCAGAAGCTTTCTATCGAACGAGCAGTACTTC

j_call: TRBJ2-7
cdr3_length: 15
d_call: .
v_call: TRBV28
clone_size: .
cdr3_aa: CASSLSDGVSYEQYF
cdr3_nt: TGTGCCAGCAGTTTATCCGACGGGGTCTCCTACGAGCAGTACTTC

j_call: TRBJ2-7
cdr3_length: 18
d_call: .
v_call: TRBV5-1
clone_size: .
cdr3_aa: CASSLGPAGLGRTPEQYF
cdr3_nt: TGCGCCAGCAGCTTGGGTCCAGCAGGGCTCGGGAGAACACCCGAGCAGTACTTC

j_call: TRBJ2-7
cdr3_length: 15
d_call: .
v_call: TRBV28
clone_size: .
cdr3_aa: CASSSVTGRRHEQYF
cdr3_nt: TGTGCCAGCAGTTCGGTGACAGGGAGGAGGCATGAGCAGTACTTC

j_call: TRBJ1-5
cdr3_length: 12
d_call: .
v_call: TRBV10-3
clone_size: .
cdr3_aa: CATSTGAQPQHF
cdr3_nt: TGTGCCACTTCCACTGGGGCCCAGCCCCAGCATTTT

j_call: TRBJ1-2
cdr3_length: 13
d_call: TRBD1
v_call: TRBV12-3/TRBV12-4
clone_size: few
cdr3_aa: CASSPGQGRGYTF
cdr3_nt: TGTGCCAGCAGCCCAGGACAGGGGAGGGGCTACACCTTC

j_call: TRBJ2-7
cdr3_length: 8
d_call: .
v_call: TRBV3-1/TRBV3-2
clone_size: once
cdr3_aa: CARYEQYF
cdr3_nt: TGTGCCCGCTACGAGCAGTACTTC

j_call: TRBJ2-5
cdr3_length: 15
d_call: .
v_call: TRBV5-1
clone_size: few
cdr3_aa: CASSLRGVDRETQYF
cdr3_nt: TGCGCCAGCAGCTTGCGGGGAGTGGATCGAGAGACCCAGTACTTC

j_call: TRBJ2-7
cdr3_length: 15
d_call: TRBD1
v_call: TRBV4-3
clone_size: .
cdr3_aa: CASSQLTGGNYEQYF
cdr3_nt: TGCGCCAGCAGCCAATTGACAGGGGGGAACTACGAGCAGTACTTC

j_call: TRBJ2-6
cdr3_length: 16
d_call: TRBD1
v_call: TRBV27
clone_size: .
cdr3_aa: CASSFLRGPGANVLTF
cdr3_nt: TGTGCCAGCAGTTTCCTCAGGGGGCCTGGGGCCAACGTCCTGACTTTC

j_call: TRBJ2-7
cdr3_length: 15
d_call: .
v_call: TRBV4-3
clone_size: .
cdr3_aa: CASSQEGRVGAEQYF
cdr3_nt: TGCGCCAGCAGCCAAGAGGGTCGGGTGGGTGCCGAGCAGTACTTC

j_call: TRBJ1-6
cdr3_length: 15
d_call: .
v_call: TRBV2
clone_size: .
cdr3_aa: CASSELGHPNSPLHF
cdr3_nt: TGTGCCAGCAGTGAGTTAGGACACCCCAATTCACCCCTCCACTTT

j_call: TRBJ1-2
cdr3_length: 13
d_call: TRBD1
v_call: TRBV3-1/TRBV3-2
clone_size: few
cdr3_aa: CASSQDRLYGYTF
cdr3_nt: TGTGCCAGCAGCCAGGACAGGCTCTATGGCTACACCTTC

j_call: TRBJ1-3
cdr3_length: 18
d_call: TRBD1
v_call: TRBV5-1
clone_size: once
cdr3_aa: CASSLDRQGIPSGNTIYF
cdr3_nt: TGCGCCAGCAGCTTGGATCGACAGGGGATTCCGTCTGGAAACACCATATATTTT

j_call: TRBJ1-5
cdr3_length: 17
d_call: TRBD1
v_call: TRBV7-9
clone_size: .
cdr3_aa: CASSRNPGGGSNQPQHF
cdr3_nt: TGTGCCAGCAGCCGAAATCCAGGGGGAGGTAGCAATCAGCCCCAGCATTTT